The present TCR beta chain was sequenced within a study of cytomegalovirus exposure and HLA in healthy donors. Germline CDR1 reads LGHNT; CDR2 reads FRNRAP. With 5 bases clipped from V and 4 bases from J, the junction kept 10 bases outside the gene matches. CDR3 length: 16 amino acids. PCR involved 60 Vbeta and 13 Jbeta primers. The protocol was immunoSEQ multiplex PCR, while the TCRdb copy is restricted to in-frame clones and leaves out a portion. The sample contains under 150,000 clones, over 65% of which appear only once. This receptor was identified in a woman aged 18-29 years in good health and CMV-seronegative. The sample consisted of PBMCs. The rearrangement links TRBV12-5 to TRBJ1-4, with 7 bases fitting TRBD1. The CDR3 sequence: CASGSLTGTVNEKLFF. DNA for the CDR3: TGTGCTAGTGGTAGCCTCACCGGGACAGTTAATGAAAAACTGTTTTTT.